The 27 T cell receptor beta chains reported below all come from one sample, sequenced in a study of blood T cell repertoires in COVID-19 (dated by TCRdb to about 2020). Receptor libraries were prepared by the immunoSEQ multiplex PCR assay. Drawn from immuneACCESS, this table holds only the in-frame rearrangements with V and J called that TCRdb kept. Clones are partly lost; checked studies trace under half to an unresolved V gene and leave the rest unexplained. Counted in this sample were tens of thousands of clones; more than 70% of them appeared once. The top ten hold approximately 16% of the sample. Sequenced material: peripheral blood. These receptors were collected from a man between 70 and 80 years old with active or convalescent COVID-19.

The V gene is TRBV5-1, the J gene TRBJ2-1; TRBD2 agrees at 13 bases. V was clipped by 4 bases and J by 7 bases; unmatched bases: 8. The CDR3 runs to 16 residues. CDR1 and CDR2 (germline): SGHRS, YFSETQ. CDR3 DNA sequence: TGCGCCAGCAGCCTCAGGACTAGCGGGGGCCAGAATGAGCAGTTCTTC. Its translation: CASSLRTSGGQNEQFF.

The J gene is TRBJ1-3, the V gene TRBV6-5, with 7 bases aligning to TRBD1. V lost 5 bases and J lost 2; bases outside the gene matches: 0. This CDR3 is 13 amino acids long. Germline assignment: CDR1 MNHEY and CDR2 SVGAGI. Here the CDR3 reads CASSTGAGNTIYF. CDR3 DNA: TGTGCCAGCAGTACAGGGGCTGGAAACACCATATATTTT.

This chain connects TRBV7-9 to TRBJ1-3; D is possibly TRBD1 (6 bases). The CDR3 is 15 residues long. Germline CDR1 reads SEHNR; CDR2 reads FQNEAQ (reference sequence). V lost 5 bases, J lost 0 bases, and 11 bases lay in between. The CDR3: CASSPTGLSGNTIYF. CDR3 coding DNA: TGTGCCAGCAGCCCGACAGGACTCTCTGGAAACACCATATATTTT.

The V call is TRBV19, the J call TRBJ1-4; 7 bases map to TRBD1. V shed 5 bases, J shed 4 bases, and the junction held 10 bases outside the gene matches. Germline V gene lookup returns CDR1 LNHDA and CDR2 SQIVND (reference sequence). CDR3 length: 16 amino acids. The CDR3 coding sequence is TGTGCCAGTAGTTACAGGGGCCGTGGTTTTAATGAAAAACTGTTTTTT. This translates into CASSYRGRGFNEKLFF. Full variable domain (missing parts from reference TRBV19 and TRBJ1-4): DGGITQSPKYLFRKEGQNVTLSCEQNLNHDAMYWYRQDPGQGLRLIYYSQIVNDFQKGDIAEGYSVSREKKESFPLTVTSAQKNPTAFYLCASSYRGRGFNEKLFFGSGTQLSVL.

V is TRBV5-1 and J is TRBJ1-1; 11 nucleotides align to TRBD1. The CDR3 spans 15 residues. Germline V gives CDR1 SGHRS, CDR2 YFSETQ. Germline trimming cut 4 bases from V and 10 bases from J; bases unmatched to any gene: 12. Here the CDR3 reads CASSQDRGPHLGAFF. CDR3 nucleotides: TGCGCCAGCAGCCAGGACAGGGGGCCTCATTTAGGAGCTTTCTTT.

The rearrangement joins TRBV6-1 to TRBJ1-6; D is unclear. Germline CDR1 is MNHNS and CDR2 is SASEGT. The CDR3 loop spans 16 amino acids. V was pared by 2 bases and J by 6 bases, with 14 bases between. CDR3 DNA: TGTGCCAGCAGTGAATGGGGAGGGTTGGGTAATTCACCCCTCCACTTT. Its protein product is CASSEWGGLGNSPLHF.

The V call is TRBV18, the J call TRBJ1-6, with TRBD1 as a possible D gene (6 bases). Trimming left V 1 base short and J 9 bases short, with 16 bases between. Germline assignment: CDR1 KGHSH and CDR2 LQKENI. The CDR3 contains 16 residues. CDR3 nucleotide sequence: TGTGCCAGCTCACCACAGTCAGGACAGAATTTTTCACCCCTCCACTTT. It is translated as CASSPQSGQNFSPLHF.

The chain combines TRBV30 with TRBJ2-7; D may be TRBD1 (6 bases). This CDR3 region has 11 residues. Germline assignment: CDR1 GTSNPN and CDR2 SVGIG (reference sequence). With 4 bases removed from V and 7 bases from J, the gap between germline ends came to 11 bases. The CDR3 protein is CAWKKQGEQYF. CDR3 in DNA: TGTGCCTGGAAGAAACAGGGAGAGCAGTACTTC.

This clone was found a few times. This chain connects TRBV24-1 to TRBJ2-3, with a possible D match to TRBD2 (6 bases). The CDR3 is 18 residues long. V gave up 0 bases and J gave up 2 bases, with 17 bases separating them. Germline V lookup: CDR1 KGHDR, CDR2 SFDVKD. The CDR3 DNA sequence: TGTGCCACCAGTGATTTGTTCGTCGGGGGATGGTCCACAGATACGCAGTATTTT. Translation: CATSDLFVGGWSTDTQYF.

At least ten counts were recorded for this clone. CDR3 sequence: CASRQYSTDTQYF. The CDR3 region has the DNA TGCGCCAGCAGACAATACAGCACAGATACGCAGTATTTT. The chain recombines TRBV5-1 with TRBJ2-3; D unclear. V was shortened by 5 bases and J by 0 bases, with 7 bases between the two germline ends. The V gene's germline CDR1 is SGHRS and CDR2 YFSETQ. This CDR3 contains 13 residues.

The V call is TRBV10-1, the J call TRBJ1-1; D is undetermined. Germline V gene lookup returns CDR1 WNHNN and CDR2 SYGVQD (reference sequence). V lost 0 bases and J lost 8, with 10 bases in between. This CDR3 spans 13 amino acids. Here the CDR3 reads CASSESRDKEAFF. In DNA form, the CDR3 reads TGCGCCAGCAGTGAGTCGAGAGATAAAGAAGCTTTCTTT.

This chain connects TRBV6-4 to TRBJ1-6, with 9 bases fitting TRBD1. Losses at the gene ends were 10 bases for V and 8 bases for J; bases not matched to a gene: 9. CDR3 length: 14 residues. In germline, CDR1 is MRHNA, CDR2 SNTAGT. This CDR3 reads CATSTGGSDSPLHF. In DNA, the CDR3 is TGTGCCACGTCGACAGGGGGATCTGATTCACCCCTCCACTTT.

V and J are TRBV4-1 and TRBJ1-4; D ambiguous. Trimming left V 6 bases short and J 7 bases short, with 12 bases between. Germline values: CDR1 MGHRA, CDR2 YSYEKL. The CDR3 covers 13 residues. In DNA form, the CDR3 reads TGCGCCAGCAGGTCTCCTGGCTTTGAAAAACTGTTTTTT. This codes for CASRSPGFEKLFF.

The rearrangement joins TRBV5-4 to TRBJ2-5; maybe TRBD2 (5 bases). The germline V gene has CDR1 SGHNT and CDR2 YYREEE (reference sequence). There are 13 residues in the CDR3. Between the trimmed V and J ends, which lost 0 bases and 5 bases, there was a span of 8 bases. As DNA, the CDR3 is TGTGCCAGCAGCTTGGGGGAGCGGGAGACCCAGTACTTC. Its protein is CASSLGERETQYF.

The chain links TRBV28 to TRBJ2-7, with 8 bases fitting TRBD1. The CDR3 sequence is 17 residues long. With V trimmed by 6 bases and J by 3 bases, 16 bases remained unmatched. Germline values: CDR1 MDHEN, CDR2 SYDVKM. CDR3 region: CASSPPTGQEVNYEQYF. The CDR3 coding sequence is TGTGCCAGCAGCCCGCCCACGGGACAGGAGGTTAACTACGAGCAGTACTTC.

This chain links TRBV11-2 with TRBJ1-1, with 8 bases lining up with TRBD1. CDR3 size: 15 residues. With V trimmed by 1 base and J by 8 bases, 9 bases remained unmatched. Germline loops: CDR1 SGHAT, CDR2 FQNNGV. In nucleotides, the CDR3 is TGTGCCAGCAGCTTAGGCGGCAGGGGGCATGGGGAAGCTTTCTTT. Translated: CASSLGGRGHGEAFF.

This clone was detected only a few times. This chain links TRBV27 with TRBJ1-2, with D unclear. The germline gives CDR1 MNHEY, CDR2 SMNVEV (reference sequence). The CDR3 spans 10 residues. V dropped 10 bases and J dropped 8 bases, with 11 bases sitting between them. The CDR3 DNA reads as TGTGCCACCTTGGGCAGGGGCTACACCTTC. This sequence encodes CATLGRGYTF.

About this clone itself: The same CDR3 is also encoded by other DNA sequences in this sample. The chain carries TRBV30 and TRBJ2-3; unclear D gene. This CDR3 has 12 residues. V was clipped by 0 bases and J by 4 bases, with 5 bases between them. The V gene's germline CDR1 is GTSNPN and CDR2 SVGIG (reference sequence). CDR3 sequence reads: CAWSVSADTQYF. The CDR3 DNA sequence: TGTGCCTGGAGTGTATCCGCAGATACGCAGTATTTT.

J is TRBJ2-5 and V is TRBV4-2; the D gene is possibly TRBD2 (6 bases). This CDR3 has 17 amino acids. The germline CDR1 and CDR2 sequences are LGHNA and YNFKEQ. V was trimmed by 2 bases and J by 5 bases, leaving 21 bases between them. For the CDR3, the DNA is TGTGCCAGCAGCCAAATAGGCCTTGGGGGAGGAGGCGAGACCCAGTACTTC. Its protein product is CASSQIGLGGGGETQYF.

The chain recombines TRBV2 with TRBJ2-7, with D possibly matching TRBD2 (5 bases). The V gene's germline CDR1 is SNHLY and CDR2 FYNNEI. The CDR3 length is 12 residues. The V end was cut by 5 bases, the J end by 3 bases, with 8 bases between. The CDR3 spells CASSTRDYEQYF. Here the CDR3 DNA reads TGTGCCAGCAGTACTCGGGACTACGAGCAGTACTTC.

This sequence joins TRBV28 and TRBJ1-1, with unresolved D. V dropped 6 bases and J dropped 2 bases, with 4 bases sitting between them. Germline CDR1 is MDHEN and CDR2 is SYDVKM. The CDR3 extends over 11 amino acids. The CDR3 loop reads CASRLNTEAFF. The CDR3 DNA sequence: TGTGCCAGCAGACTCAACACTGAAGCTTTCTTT.

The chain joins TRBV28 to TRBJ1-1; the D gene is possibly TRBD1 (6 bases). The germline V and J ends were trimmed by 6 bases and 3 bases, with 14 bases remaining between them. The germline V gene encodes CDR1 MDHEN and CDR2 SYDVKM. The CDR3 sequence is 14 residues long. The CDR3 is CASSLGQMYTEAFF. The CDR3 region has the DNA TGTGCCAGCAGCTTGGGACAAATGTACACTGAAGCTTTCTTT.

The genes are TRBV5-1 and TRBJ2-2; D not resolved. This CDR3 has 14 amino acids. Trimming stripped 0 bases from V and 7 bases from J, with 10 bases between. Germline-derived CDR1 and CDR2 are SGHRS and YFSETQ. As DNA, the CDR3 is TGCGCCAGCAGCTTGGGACGATCAGGCGGGGAGCTGTTTTTT. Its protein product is CASSLGRSGGELFF.

CDR3 sequence (DNA): TGTGCCAGCAGTTTATTCCCAGGGGCAGGGCCAGATACGCAGTATTTT. As protein: CASSLFPGAGPDTQYF. This chain uses TRBV28 with TRBJ2-3, with a tentative D call TRBD1 (6 bases). The germline CDR1 and CDR2 sequences are MDHEN and SYDVKM. The CDR3 sequence is 16 residues long. The germline V and J ends were trimmed by 1 base and 4 bases, with 15 bases remaining between them. Full variable domain (remainder filled in from reference TRBV28 and TRBJ2-3): DVKVTQSSRYLVKRTGEKVFLECVQDMDHENMFWYRQDPGLGLRLIYFSYDVKMKEKGDIPEGYSVSREKKERFSLILESASTNQTSMYLCASSLFPGAGPDTQYFGPGTRLTVL.

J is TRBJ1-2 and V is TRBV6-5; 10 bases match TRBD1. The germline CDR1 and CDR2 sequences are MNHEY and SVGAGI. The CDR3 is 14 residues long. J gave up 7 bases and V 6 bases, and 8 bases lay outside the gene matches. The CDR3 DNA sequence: TGTGCCAGCAGCGGACAGACAGGGGGCTCTGGCTACACCTTC. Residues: CASSGQTGGSGYTF.

The CDR3 region is CASSQLATDTQYF. The CDR3 DNA is TGTGCCAGCAGCCAACTAGCCACAGATACGCAGTATTTT. The chain uses TRBV14 and TRBJ2-3; D may be TRBD2 (5 bases). This CDR3 is built from 13 residues. CDR1 is SGHDN, CDR2 FVKESK, per germline. The V end lost 2 bases, the J end lost 2 bases, and 5 bases lay between the germline ends.

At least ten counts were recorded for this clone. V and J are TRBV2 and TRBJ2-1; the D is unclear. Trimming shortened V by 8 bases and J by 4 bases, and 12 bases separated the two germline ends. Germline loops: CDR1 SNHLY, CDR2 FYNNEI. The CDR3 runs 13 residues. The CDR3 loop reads CASLFGIYNEQFF. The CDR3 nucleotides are TGTGCCAGCCTGTTTGGCATTTACAATGAGCAGTTCTTC.